This T cell receptor beta chain was sequenced in a study of blood T cell dynamics during melanoma immunotherapy. Across the study: Standard first-line treatment here was pembrolizumab or nivolumab plus ipilimumab in metastatic melanoma.

Trimming took 4 bases from V and 2 from J, leaving 15 bases between them. Per the germline V gene, CDR1 is SGHDT and CDR2 is YYEEEE. The CDR3 extends over 15 amino acids. Noted time point: week 3, after first cycle of checkpoint inhibitor. No patient had earlier systemic cancer treatment, concurrent immunosuppressants, or another active cancer. Sequencing used immunoSEQ multiplex PCR; TCRdb keeps in-frame clones, though not all of them. The data show 9,500 to 14,000 clones, about nine tenths seen once. The specimen comprised blood, sampled from a patient treated with checkpoint blockade. The sequence was collected from a human donor with melanoma. The rearrangement uses TRBV5-6 and TRBJ1-2, with D perhaps matching TRBD1 (5 bases). CDR3 DNA: TGTGCCAGCAGCCACAAGGGACGGCCGAACTATGGCTACACCTTC. This gives the protein CASSHKGRPNYGYTF.